What follows are 21 T cell receptor beta chains derived from one specimen sequenced in a study of T cell repertoires in cytomegalovirus infection. TCRdb redid the calling of the reads with MiXCR, one entry per CDR3 protein. The sample lists approximately 180,000 distinct CDR3 sequences, about 17% seen once, with under 30% in the top ten. The specimen was CD8+ T cells from PBMCs. These receptors all come from a human donor in good health (CMV status not recorded). Some clones in this sample may be carry-over from other donors' samples.

The chain combines TRBV7-9 with TRBJ1-1; no clear D gene. V lost 3 bases to trimming and J lost 0 bases, with 8 bases between them. Germline CDR1 SEHNR, CDR2 FQNEAQ (reference sequence). The CDR3 runs to 14 residues. The CDR3 DNA is TGTGCCAGCAGCTTTGGAGGATTGAACACTGAAGCTTTCTTT. Protein product: CASSFGGLNTEAFF.

This clonotype showed up just a few times. The chain's CDR3 is CASSRRDRSYEQYF. The CDR3 DNA follows: TGTGCCAGCAGCCGCCGGGACAGGAGCTACGAGCAGTACTTC. The gene calls are TRBV14 and TRBJ2-7; 8 bases align to TRBD1. Trimming took 4 bases from V and 3 from J; bases not matched to a gene: 5. The CDR3 is 14 residues long. CDR1 is SGHDN and CDR2 is FVKESK in the germline V gene.

This clonotype was counted between two and nine times. The chain carries TRBV4-2 and TRBJ2-3; tentative D call: TRBD2 (6 bases). In germline, CDR1 is LGHNA, CDR2 YNFKEQ. The CDR3 extends over 17 amino acids. The V gene lost 0 bases and the J gene lost 5 bases, with 18 bases spanning the gap. CDR3 in DNA: TGTGCCAGCAGCCAAGATCGGGTGGAGGGCGAAAAAGATACGCAGTATTTT. Translation: CASSQDRVEGEKDTQYF.

There are a few counts of this clonotype. This chain links TRBV7-6 with TRBJ2-7, with TRBD1 as a possible D gene (6 bases). Germline CDR1 is SGHVS and CDR2 is FNYEAQ. V lost 5 bases to trimming and J lost 7 bases, with 15 bases between them. The CDR3 totals 13 residues. The CDR3: CASSAIQGWEQYF. CDR3 sequence (DNA): TGTGCCAGCAGCGCCATACAGGGCTGGGAGCAGTACTTC.

This clonotype came up a few times. This chain links TRBV28 with TRBJ1-1; 9 positions match TRBD1. This CDR3 is 16 amino acids long. The germline V gene has CDR1 MDHEN and CDR2 SYDVKM. Trimming at V came to 9 bases and at J to 1 base, leaving 12 bases not matched to a gene. CDR3 loop: CASTLIPGQGNTEAFF. For the CDR3, the DNA is TGTGCCAGTACCCTTATTCCGGGACAGGGGAACACTGAAGCTTTCTTT.

This clonotype was seen only a few times. V and J are TRBV12-3 or TRBV12-4 and TRBJ1-1; no reliable D call. The CDR3 loop spans 11 amino acids. V lost 10 bases to trimming and J lost 5 bases, with 11 bases between them. CDR3: CATRTGTEAFF. The CDR3 nucleotides read TGTGCCACCCGGACGGGGACTGAAGCTTTCTTT.

The genes are TRBV7-6 and TRBJ2-7; possible D gene TRBD1, 5 bases. CDR3 length equals 15 residues. Germline values: CDR1 SGHVS, CDR2 FNYEAQ. V was pared by 5 bases and J by 7 bases, with 21 bases between. In DNA form, the CDR3 reads TGTGCCAGCAGCCTCGGAAGCAGGGATTTACGAGAGCAGTACTTC. As protein: CASSLGSRDLREQYF.

Many counts were recorded for this clonotype. The V call is TRBV7-2, the J call TRBJ1-4, with D perhaps matching TRBD1 (5 bases). Trimming stripped 4 bases from V and 8 bases from J, with 17 bases between. The CDR3 has 15 amino acids. Germline CDR1 is SGHTA and CDR2 is FQGNSA. The CDR3 region has the DNA TGTGCCAGCAGCTCCCGGGACTCCCTTCGGGAAAAACTGTTTTTT. Amino acids: CASSSRDSLREKLFF.

The chain carries TRBV6-2 or TRBV6-3 and TRBJ2-1; no clear D. Trimming pared 2 bases from V and 0 bases from J, leaving 14 bases between. The germline V gene has CDR1 MNHEY and CDR2 SVGEGT. The CDR3 length is 17 residues. This CDR3 reads CASSYLVGLSSYNEQFF. DNA for the CDR3: TGTGCCAGCAGTTACCTGGTGGGTCTAAGCTCCTACAATGAGCAGTTCTTC.

This clonotype was detected a few times. The CDR3 region is CASSPGQRNYEQYF. The CDR3 DNA follows: TGTGCCAGCAGCCCTGGACAGAGAAACTACGAGCAGTACTTC. The rearrangement uses TRBV7-9 and TRBJ2-7; a weak D match, TRBD1 (6 bases). The length of the CDR3 is 14 residues. Trimming took 5 bases from V and 3 from J, leaving 14 bases between them. Per germline, CDR1 SEHNR and CDR2 FQNEAQ (reference sequence).

This clonotype has only a few counts. The rearrangement links TRBV28 to TRBJ2-2; D not resolved. The V and J ends lost 7 bases and 6 bases respectively, with 9 bases between them. This CDR3 is 12 amino acids long. Germline CDR1 MDHEN, CDR2 SYDVKM. The CDR3 sequence is CASTRHPGELFF. The CDR3 DNA follows: TGTGCCAGCACCCGTCACCCCGGGGAGCTGTTTTTT. Combining the CDR3 with reference TRBV28 and TRBJ2-2 gives the whole variable domain DVKVTQSSRYLVKRTGEKVFLECVQDMDHENMFWYRQDPGLGLRLIYFSYDVKMKEKGDIPEGYSVSREKKERFSLILESASTNQTSMYLCASTRHPGELFFGEGSRLTVL.

This clonotype was counted only a few times. This chain joins TRBV14 and TRBJ2-3, with D possibly TRBD2 on 7 matching bases. Germline V lookup: CDR1 SGHDN, CDR2 FVKESK. The CDR3 extends over 14 amino acids. Trimming cost V 0 bases and J 6 bases, with 10 bases left between them. CDR3 protein: CASSQERGPDTQYF. As DNA, the CDR3 is TGTGCCAGCAGCCAAGAGCGGGGGCCGGATACGCAGTATTTT.

The chain recombines TRBV6-8 with TRBJ2-2; D is uncertain. CDR3 length equals 15 residues. Trimming stripped 4 bases from V and 6 bases from J, with 15 bases between. Germline V gene sequence: CDR1 MNHGY, CDR2 SAAAGT. CDR3 in DNA: TGTGCCAGCAGTTCCGAGACAATATTTGCCGGGGAGCTGTTTTTT. Translating gives CASSSETIFAGELFF.

V and J are TRBV10-3 and TRBJ1-1; no clear D. The CDR3 is 13 residues long. In germline, CDR1 is ENHRY, CDR2 SYGVKD. V lost 11 bases, J lost 1 base, and 14 bases lay in between. Here the CDR3 reads CAARDARNTEAFF. DNA of the CDR3: TGTGCCGCCCGGGATGCCAGGAACACTGAAGCTTTCTTT.

This clonotype has a handful of counts. The chain joins TRBV7-2 to TRBJ2-4; perhaps TRBD1 as D (5 bases). Germline values: CDR1 SGHTA, CDR2 FQGNSA. Deletions cut 5 bases from V and 4 bases from J, with 12 bases between. The length of the CDR3 is 14 residues. Here the CDR3 reads CASSRDSVKNIQYF. The CDR3 DNA reads TGTGCCAGCAGCCGAGACAGTGTAAAAAACATTCAGTACTTC.

This clonotype is medium-sized. The rearrangement joins TRBV7-6 to TRBJ2-1; 8 positions match TRBD1. The V gene end was trimmed by 4 bases and the J gene end by 4 bases; junction bases not matched to a gene: 15. CDR1 is SGHVS, CDR2 FNYEAQ, per germline. This CDR3 is built from 18 residues. The CDR3 DNA reads as TGTGCCAGCAGCTCCGTTTCGACAGGGGCTCTCATTTACAATGAGCAGTTCTTC. It translates to CASSSVSTGALIYNEQFF.

This clonotype was observed a handful of times. The V gene is TRBV12-3 or TRBV12-4, the J gene TRBJ1-5; 7 bases map to TRBD1. This CDR3 is 15 amino acids long. With V trimmed by 6 bases and J by 2 bases, 7 bases remained unmatched. This CDR3 is CASRGDRVGNQPQHF. CDR3 in DNA: TGTGCCAGCAGAGGAGACAGGGTGGGCAATCAGCCCCAGCATTTT.

The chain joins TRBV5-1 to TRBJ2-1, with D perhaps given as TRBD1 or TRBD2 (5 bases each). Trimming took 2 bases from V and 5 from J, leaving 14 bases between them. Germline CDR1 reads SGHRS; CDR2 reads YFSETQ. The CDR3 is 15 amino acids. The CDR3: CASSLYSGANNEQFF. The CDR3 DNA is TGCGCCAGCAGCTTATATTCCGGGGCCAACAATGAGCAGTTCTTC.

This chain connects TRBV6-2 or TRBV6-3 to TRBJ1-5; D gene ambiguous. The CDR3 is 14 residues long. Per the germline V gene, CDR1 is MNHEY and CDR2 is SVGEGT. V was cut by 6 bases and J by 4 bases, with 13 bases left in between. In DNA form, the CDR3 reads TGTGCCAGCAGAATGCCGGGCCAAAATCAGCCCCAGCATTTT. Protein product: CASRMPGQNQPQHF.

This clonotype appeared a few times. The chain combines TRBV6-2 or TRBV6-3 with TRBJ2-7, with 7 bases fitting TRBD1. The CDR3 totals 15 residues. The junction had 9 bases not matched to a gene; V was cut back by 4 bases and J by 3 bases. Germline V gene data show CDR1 as MNHEY and CDR2 as SVGEGT. CDR3 loop: CASSSTDRDLYEQYF. CDR3 sequence (DNA): TGTGCCAGCAGTTCCACTGACAGGGACCTCTACGAGCAGTACTTC.

This clonotype has just a few counts. The germline gene is not matched at one end of the junction; a read error may be the cause. The J gene is TRBJ2-1, the V gene TRBV20-1; a weak D match, TRBD2 (5 bases). Germline CDR1 and CDR2: DFQATT and SNEGSKA (reference sequence). The CDR3 is made up of 11 amino acids. The CDR3 nucleotides are TGCAGTGCTAGAGATCTGAGAGGGCCCCACTTC. Translation gives CSARDLRGPHF.